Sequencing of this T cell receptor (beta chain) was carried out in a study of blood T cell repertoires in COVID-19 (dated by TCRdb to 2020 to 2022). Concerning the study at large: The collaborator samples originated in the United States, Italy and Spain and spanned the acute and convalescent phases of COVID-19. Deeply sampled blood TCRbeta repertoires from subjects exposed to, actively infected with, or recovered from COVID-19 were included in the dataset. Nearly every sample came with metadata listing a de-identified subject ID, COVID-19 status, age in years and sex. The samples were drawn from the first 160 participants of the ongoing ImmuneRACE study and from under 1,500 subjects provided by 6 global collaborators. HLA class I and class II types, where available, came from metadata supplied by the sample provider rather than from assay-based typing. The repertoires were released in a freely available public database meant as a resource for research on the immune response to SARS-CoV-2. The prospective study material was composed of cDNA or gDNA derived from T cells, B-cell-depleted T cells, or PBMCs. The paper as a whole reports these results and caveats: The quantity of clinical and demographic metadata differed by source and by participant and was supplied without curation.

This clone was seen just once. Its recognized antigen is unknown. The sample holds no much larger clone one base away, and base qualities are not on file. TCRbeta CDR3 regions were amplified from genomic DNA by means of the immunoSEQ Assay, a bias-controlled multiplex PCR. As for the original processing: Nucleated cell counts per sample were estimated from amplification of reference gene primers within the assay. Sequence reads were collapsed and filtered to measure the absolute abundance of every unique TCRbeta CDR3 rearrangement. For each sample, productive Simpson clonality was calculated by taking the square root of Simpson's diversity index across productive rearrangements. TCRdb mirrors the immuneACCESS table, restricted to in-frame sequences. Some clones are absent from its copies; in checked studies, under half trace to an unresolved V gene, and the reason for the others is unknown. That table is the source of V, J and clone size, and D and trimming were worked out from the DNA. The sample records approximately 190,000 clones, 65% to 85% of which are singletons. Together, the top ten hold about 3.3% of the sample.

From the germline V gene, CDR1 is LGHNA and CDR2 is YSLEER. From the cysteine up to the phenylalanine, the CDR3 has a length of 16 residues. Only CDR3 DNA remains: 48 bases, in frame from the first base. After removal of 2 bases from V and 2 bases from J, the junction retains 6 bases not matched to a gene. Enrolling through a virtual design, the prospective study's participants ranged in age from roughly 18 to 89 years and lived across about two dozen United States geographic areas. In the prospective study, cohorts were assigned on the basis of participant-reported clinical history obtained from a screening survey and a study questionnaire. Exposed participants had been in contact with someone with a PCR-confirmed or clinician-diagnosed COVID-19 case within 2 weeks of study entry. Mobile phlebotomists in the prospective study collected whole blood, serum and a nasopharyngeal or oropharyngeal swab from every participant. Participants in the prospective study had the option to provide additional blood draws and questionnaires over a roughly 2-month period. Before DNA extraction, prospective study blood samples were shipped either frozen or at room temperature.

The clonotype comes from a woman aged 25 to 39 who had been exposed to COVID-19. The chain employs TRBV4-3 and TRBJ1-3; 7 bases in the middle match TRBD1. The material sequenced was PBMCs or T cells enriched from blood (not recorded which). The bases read TGCGCCAGCAGCCAAAATACAGGGGAGACTGGAAACACCATATATTTT. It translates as CASSQNTGETGNTIYF.